This TCR beta chain was captured in a study of CD4 T cells in relation to SARS-CoV-2 and coronaviruses. CDR1 is KGHSH and CDR2 is LQKENI in the germline V gene. Unmatched junction bases numbered 7, after V lost 4 bases and J lost 2 bases. CDR3 length: 16 amino acids. TCRdb keeps only in-frame clones here, not all; method: immunoSEQ multiplex PCR. Of some 65,000 clones listed, over 70% are singletons. CD4+ T cells from unexposed donors were obtained before the COVID-19 pandemic (2011-2018). This chain links TRBV18 with TRBJ2-5; 10 bases are shared with TRBD2. Sequencing used memory CD4+ T cells from PBMCs. This TCR was recovered from a human donor in good health. For the CDR3, the DNA is TGTGCCAGCTCACGGAGGGCGACTAGCGGGCAAGAGACCCAGTACTTC. It is translated as CASSRRATSGQETQYF.